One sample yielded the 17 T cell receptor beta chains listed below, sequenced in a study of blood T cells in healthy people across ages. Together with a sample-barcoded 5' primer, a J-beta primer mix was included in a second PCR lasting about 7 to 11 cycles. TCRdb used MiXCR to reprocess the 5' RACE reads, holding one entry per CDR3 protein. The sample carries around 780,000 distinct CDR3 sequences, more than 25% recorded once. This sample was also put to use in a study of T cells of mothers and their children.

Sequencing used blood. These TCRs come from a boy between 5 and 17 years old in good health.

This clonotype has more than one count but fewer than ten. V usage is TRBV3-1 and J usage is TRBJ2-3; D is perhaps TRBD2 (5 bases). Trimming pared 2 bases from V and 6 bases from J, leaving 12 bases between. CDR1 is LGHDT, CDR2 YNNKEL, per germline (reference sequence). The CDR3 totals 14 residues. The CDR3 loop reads CASSQTHWEDTQYF. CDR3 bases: TGTGCCAGCAGCCAAACCCATTGGGAGGATACGCAGTATTTT.

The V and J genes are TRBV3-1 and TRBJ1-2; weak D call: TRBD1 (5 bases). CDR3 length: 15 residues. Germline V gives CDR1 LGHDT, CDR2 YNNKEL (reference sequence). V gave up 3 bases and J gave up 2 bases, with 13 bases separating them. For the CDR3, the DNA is TGTGCCAGCAGCCAGGCTGGGGCGAAAAACTATGGCTACACCTTC. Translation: CASSQAGAKNYGYTF.

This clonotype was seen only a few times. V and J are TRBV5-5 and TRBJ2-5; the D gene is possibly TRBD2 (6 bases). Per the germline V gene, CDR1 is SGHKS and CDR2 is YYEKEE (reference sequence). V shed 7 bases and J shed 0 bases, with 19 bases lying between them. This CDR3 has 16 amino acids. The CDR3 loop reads CASVTGGRGYQETQYF. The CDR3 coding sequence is TGTGCCAGCGTGACCGGGGGTCGGGGCTACCAAGAGACCCAGTACTTC. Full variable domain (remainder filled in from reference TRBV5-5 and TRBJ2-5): DAGVTQSPTHLIKTRGQQVTLRCSPISGHKSVSWYQQVLGQGPQFIFQYYEKEERGRGNFPDRFSARQFPNYSSELNVNALLLGDSALYLCASVTGGRGYQETQYFGPGTRLLVL.

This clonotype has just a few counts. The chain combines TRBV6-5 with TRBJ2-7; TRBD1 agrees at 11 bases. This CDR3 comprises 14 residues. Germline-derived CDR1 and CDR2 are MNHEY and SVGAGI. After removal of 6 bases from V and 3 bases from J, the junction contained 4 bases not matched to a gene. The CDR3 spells CASRTGTGGYEQYF. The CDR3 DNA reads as TGTGCCAGCAGAACCGGGACAGGGGGCTACGAGCAGTACTTC.

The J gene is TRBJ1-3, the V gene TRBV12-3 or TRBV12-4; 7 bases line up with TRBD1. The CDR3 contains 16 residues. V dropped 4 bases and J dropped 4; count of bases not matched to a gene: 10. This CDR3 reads CASSSTGVSRGNTIYF. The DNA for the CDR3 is TGTGCCAGCAGTTCTACAGGGGTGTCGCGGGGAAACACCATATATTTT.

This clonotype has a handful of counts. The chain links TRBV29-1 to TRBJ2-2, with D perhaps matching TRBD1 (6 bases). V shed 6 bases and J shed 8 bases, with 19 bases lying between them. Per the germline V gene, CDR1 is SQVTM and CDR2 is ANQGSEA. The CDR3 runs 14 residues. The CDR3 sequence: CSVTGQLEWGELFF. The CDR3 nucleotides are TGCAGCGTGACAGGTCAACTGGAGTGGGGGGAGCTGTTTTTT.

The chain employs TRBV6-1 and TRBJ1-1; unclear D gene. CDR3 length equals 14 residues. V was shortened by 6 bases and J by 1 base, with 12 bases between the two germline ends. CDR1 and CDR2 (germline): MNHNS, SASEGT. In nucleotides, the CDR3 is TGTGCCAGCAGCCCGGGAGCTGAGAACACTGAAGCTTTCTTT. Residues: CASSPGAENTEAFF.

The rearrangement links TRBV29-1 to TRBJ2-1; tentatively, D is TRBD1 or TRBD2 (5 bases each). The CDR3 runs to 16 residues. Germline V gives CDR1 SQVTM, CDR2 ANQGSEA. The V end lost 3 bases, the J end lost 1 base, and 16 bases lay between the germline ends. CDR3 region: CSVEGLLAGSYNEQFF. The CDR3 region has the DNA TGCAGCGTTGAGGGGCTTCTAGCCGGGTCCTACAATGAGCAGTTCTTC.

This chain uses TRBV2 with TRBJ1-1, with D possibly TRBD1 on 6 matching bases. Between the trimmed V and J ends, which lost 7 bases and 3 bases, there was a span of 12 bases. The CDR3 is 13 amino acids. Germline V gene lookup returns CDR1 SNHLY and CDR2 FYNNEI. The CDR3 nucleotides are TGTGCCAGCATTCGCAACAGGGACACTGAAGCTTTCTTT. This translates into CASIRNRDTEAFF.

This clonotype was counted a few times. CDR3 nucleotides: TGTGCCAGCTCGTATACAAACACCGGGGAGCTGTTTTTT. This gives the protein CASSYTNTGELFF. V usage is TRBV18 and J usage is TRBJ2-2, with D hard to call. This CDR3 has 13 residues. CDR1 and CDR2 from the germline V gene are KGHSH and LQKENI. V was pared by 6 bases and J by 2 bases, with 7 bases between.

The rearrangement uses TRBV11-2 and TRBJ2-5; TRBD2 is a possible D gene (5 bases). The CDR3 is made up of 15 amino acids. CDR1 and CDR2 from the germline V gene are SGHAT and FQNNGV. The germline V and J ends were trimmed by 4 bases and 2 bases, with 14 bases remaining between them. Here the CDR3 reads CASSSRVGGQETQYF. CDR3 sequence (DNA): TGTGCCAGCAGCTCCCGAGTGGGCGGGCAAGAGACCCAGTACTTC.

The DNA for the CDR3 is TGCGCCAGCAGGGATCCTAGCGGGGGGGCCGATGAGCAGTTCTTC. It specifies CASRDPSGGADEQFF. The chain links TRBV10-2 to TRBJ2-7; 12 bases map to TRBD2. The DNA end favors TRBJ2-1, so the J call may be wrong. CDR1 and CDR2 (germline): WSHSY, SAAADI. The CDR3 is 15 amino acids.

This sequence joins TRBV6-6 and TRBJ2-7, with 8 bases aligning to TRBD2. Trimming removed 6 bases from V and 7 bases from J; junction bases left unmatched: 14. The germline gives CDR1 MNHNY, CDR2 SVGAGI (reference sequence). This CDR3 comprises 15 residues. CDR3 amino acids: CASSSRGGLVGEQYF. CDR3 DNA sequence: TGTGCCAGCAGCTCCCGGGGGGGCCTGGTTGGAGAGCAGTACTTC.

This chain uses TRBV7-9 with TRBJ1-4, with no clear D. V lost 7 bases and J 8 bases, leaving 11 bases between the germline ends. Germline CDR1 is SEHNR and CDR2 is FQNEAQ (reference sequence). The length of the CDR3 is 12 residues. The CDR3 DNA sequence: TGTGCCAGCACCCCGGACGGAGAAAAACTGTTTTTT. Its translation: CASTPDGEKLFF.

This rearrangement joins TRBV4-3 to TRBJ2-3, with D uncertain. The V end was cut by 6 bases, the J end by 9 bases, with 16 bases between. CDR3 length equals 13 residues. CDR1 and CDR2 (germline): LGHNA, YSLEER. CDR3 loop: CASSFQDQDTQYF. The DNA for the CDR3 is TGCGCCAGCAGTTTCCAGGACCAAGACACGCAGTATTTT.

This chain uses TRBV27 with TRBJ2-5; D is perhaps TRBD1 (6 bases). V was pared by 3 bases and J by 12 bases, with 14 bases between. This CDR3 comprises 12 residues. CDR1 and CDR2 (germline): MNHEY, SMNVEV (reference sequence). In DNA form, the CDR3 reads TGTGCCAGCAGTTTCCTAGGGGGTAGGGAGTACTTC. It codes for CASSFLGGREYF.

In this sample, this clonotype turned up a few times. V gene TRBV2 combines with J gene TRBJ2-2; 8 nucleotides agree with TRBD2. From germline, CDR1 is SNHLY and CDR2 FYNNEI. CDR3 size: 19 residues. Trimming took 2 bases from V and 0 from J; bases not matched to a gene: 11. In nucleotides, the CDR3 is TGTGCCAGCAGTGAATTCGGTCTAGCGGGTTTCGCGAACACCGGGGAGCTGTTTTTT. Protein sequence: CASSEFGLAGFANTGELFF.